The 17 T cell receptor beta chains given below trace back to one sample, sequenced in a study of early T cells in non-severe SARS-CoV-2 infection. A single record per CDR3 protein comes from TCRdb applying MiXCR to the 5' RACE reads. The table has 86,000 or so distinct CDR3 sequences, more than 12% seen once. The sequencing input was whole blood. The receptors derive from an adult who was a healthcare worker with PCR-confirmed SARS-CoV-2 infection or an uninfected control (not recorded which).

Ten or more counts support this clonotype. The rearrangement uses TRBV19 and TRBJ2-3; the D gene is possibly TRBD1 (5 bases). Germline V gene data show CDR1 as LNHDA and CDR2 as SQIVND (reference sequence). The CDR3 is 15 amino acids. V lost 5 bases, J lost 3 bases, and 15 bases lay in between. The CDR3 is CASSFPGKLTDTQYF. Written as DNA, the CDR3 is TGTGCCAGTAGTTTCCCAGGGAAGCTTACAGATACGCAGTATTTT.

This clonotype was found many times. Here the CDR3 DNA reads TGTGCCAGCAGTTTAGCGACTTCCTATAATTCACCCCTCCACTTT. Its translation: CASSLATSYNSPLHF. This rearrangement joins TRBV27 to TRBJ1-6; D gene ambiguous. CDR1 MNHEY and CDR2 SMNVEV come from the germline V gene (reference sequence). V was trimmed by 2 bases and J by 1 base, leaving 6 bases between them. CDR3 size: 15 residues.

This clonotype was counted ten times or more. This chain connects TRBV29-1 to TRBJ1-2, with 8 bases identical to TRBD1. CDR1 SQVTM and CDR2 ANQGSEA come from the germline V gene. The CDR3 is 14 residues long. V trimming: 4 bases; J trimming: 8 bases; junction bases outside the gene matches: 12. This chain's CDR3 is CSVVPRGTGEGYTF. The CDR3 DNA reads as TGCAGCGTTGTCCCCCGAGGGACAGGAGAGGGCTACACCTTC.

This clonotype was detected a few times. The chain recombines TRBV25-1 with TRBJ1-1; maybe TRBD1 (5 bases). Germline V gives CDR1 MGHDK, CDR2 SYGVNS. CDR3 size: 14 residues. V was cut by 1 base and J by 6 bases, with 12 bases left in between. CDR3 nucleotide sequence: TGTGCCAGCAGTGAATTGGGGGGTAGGTCTGAAGCTTTCTTT. Translating gives CASSELGGRSEAFF.

The V call is TRBV6-6, the J call TRBJ1-5, with D tentatively TRBD1 (5 bases). Germline-derived CDR1 and CDR2 are MNHNY and SVGAGI (reference sequence). The length of the CDR3 is 17 residues. V lost 6 bases to trimming and J lost 1 base, with 19 bases between them. The CDR3 region has the DNA TGTGCCAGCAGCCGAGGGGTGGAGATCAGGAGCAATCAGCCCCAGCATTTT. Amino acids: CASSRGVEIRSNQPQHF.

This clonotype came up many times. This chain uses TRBV6-5 with TRBJ1-6; TRBD1 matches at 9 bases. With 5 bases clipped from V and 7 bases from J, the junction kept 6 bases outside the gene matches. Germline values: CDR1 MNHEY, CDR2 SVGAGI. The CDR3 has 15 residues. As DNA, the CDR3 is TGTGCCAGCAGTCTGACCGGGACAGGGAATTCACCCCTCCACTTT. It encodes CASSLTGTGNSPLHF.

At least ten counts were recorded for this clonotype. J is TRBJ2-5 and V is TRBV7-9, with no clear D. Trimming took off 5 bases at V and 0 bases at J, with 10 bases between the two ends. Germline CDR1 and CDR2: SEHNR and FQNEAQ (reference sequence). This CDR3 is built from 14 residues. The CDR3 region is CASSLTSYQETQYF. CDR3 sequence (DNA): TGTGCCAGCAGCCTGACATCGTACCAAGAGACCCAGTACTTC.

This clonotype was seen more than once but under ten times. The chain combines TRBV6-1 with TRBJ2-7; D is possibly TRBD2 (6 bases). Looked up from germline, CDR1 is MNHNS and CDR2 is SASEGT. The CDR3 has 12 residues. Between the trimmed V and J ends, which lost 6 bases and 7 bases, there was a span of 13 bases. CDR3 sequence reads: CASRRDSEEQYF. Here the CDR3 DNA reads TGTGCCAGCAGGCGGGACTCTGAGGAGCAGTACTTC.

J is TRBJ1-6 and V is TRBV7-2; TRBD1 agrees at 8 bases. From germline, CDR1 is SGHTA and CDR2 FQGNSA. The CDR3 totals 17 residues. Trimming took 4 bases from V and 1 from J; bases not matched to a gene: 6. The CDR3 coding sequence is TGTGCCAGCAGCTCAAGAGGGACAGGATCCTATAATTCACCCCTCCACTTT. This encodes CASSSRGTGSYNSPLHF.

This clonotype has just a few counts. The V and J genes are TRBV11-2 and TRBJ2-7; the D gene is possibly TRBD2 (5 bases). The CDR3 length is 16 residues. V was trimmed by 4 bases and J by 1 base, leaving 17 bases between them. The germline CDR1 and CDR2 sequences are SGHAT and FQNNGV. In nucleotides, the CDR3 is TGTGCCAGCAGCTCTCGGGGTCAAGCGAATTCCTACGAGCAGTACTTC. Residues: CASSSRGQANSYEQYF.

This chain connects TRBV2 to TRBJ2-7; D remains unclear. Germline V lookup: CDR1 SNHLY, CDR2 FYNNEI. The V gene lost 0 bases and the J gene lost 4 bases, with 1 base spanning the gap. This CDR3 comprises 11 residues. The CDR3 is CASSEAYEQYF. As DNA, the CDR3 is TGTGCCAGCAGTGAAGCTTACGAGCAGTACTTC.

This chain joins TRBV19 and TRBJ2-1; D unclear. Trimming stripped 4 bases from V and 8 bases from J, with 15 bases between. Germline V gene sequence: CDR1 LNHDA, CDR2 SQIVND (reference sequence). The length of the CDR3 is 14 residues. The CDR3 loop is CASSSSPEPHEQFF. In nucleotides, the CDR3 is TGTGCCAGTAGTAGTTCCCCAGAACCCCATGAGCAGTTCTTC.

The chain couples TRBV6-5 to TRBJ2-2; tentatively, D is TRBD2 (5 bases). V lost 2 bases to trimming and J lost 7 bases, with 17 bases between them. Germline V gives CDR1 MNHEY, CDR2 SVGAGI. The CDR3 has 16 amino acids. In nucleotides, the CDR3 is TGTGCCAGCAGTTACCTGGGCAGAGGGTATTTCGGGGAGCTGTTTTTT. Translated, it gives CASSYLGRGYFGELFF.

The chain couples TRBV6-5 to TRBJ1-5; D remains unclear. Looked up from germline, CDR1 is MNHEY and CDR2 is SVGAGI. V shed 6 bases and J shed 4 bases, with 13 bases lying between them. CDR3 length: 14 amino acids. CDR3 in amino acids: CASSLVRGNQPQHF. The CDR3 coding sequence is TGTGCCAGCAGCCTCGTTCGGGGAAATCAGCCCCAGCATTTT.

This clonotype was seen at least ten times. The chain carries TRBV5-6 and TRBJ2-5, with 9 bases identical to TRBD1. This CDR3 region has 14 residues. The V segment lost 3 bases and the J segment 5 bases; nucleotides outside the gene matches: 5. In germline, CDR1 is SGHDT, CDR2 YYEEEE. CDR3: CASSSWTGAETQYF. Here the CDR3 DNA reads TGTGCCAGCAGCTCCTGGACAGGGGCGGAGACCCAGTACTTC.

The sample holds many counts of this clonotype. V is TRBV11-2 and J is TRBJ1-1; tentatively, D is TRBD1 (5 bases). CDR1 is SGHAT and CDR2 is FQNNGV in the germline V gene. This CDR3 is 14 amino acids long. V was shortened by 2 bases and J by 4 bases, with 11 bases between the two germline ends. CDR3 sequence reads: CASSLSGRGTEAFF. The CDR3 coding sequence is TGTGCCAGCAGCTTATCAGGGAGAGGCACTGAAGCTTTCTTT.

This clonotype was counted many times. J is TRBJ2-7 and V is TRBV2; no firm D call. Germline V gene sequence: CDR1 SNHLY, CDR2 FYNNEI. Trimming removed 7 bases from V and 5 bases from J, with 15 bases in between. There are 13 residues in the CDR3. DNA of the CDR3: TGTGCCAGCACTAGGACGAATGCGAACGAGCAGTACTTC. Its protein product is CASTRTNANEQYF.